This T cell receptor (beta chain) was documented in a study of blood T cell repertoires in COVID-19. Trimming shortened V by 5 bases and J by 4 bases, and 20 bases separated the two germline ends. The CDR3 length is 17 residues. Germline CDR1 reads PRHDT; CDR2 reads FYEKMQ (reference sequence). Generated by immunoSEQ multiplex PCR, the TCRdb table keeps only in-frame clones and is missing some. The sample contains roughly 100,000 clones, about 85% of which appear only once. This chain uses TRBV13 with TRBJ2-2, with D perhaps TRBD2 (6 bases). The clonotype originates from a man in his fifties or sixties with active COVID-19. The sequenced sample consisted of peripheral blood. CDR3 DNA: TGTGCCAGCAGCCTCCCGGGCGGGCAGGGAGGCACCGGGGAGCTGTTTTTT. This sequence encodes CASSLPGGQGGTGELFF.